This T cell receptor (beta chain) is drawn from a study of OX40 agonist ivuxolimab in advanced cancers. Study-level background: Ivuxolimab, which targeted the costimulatory receptor OX40 (CD134), was an agonistic, fully human IgG2 monoclonal antibody. Intravenous ivuxolimab was administered to patients every 2 weeks at six dose levels: 0.01, 0.1, 0.3, 1.5, 3 and 10 mg/kg. Of the approximately 50 dose-escalation patients, hepatocellular carcinoma was present in approximately 20, melanoma in about 15, renal cell carcinoma in 9 and head and neck cancer in 9. A male proportion of around 80% and a mean age of approximately 62 years, ranging from 23 to 79, were recorded for the dose-escalation cohort. Prior anti-PD-1, anti-PD-L1 or anti-CTLA-4 therapy was permitted, and checkpoint inhibitors had been received by about 36% of dose-escalation patients. Three dose-escalation patients achieved partial responses, one with hepatocellular carcinoma and two with cutaneous melanoma. The point of sequencing TCRbeta in the periphery was to test whether ivuxolimab changed TCR sequence diversity and drove clonal T-cell expansion. The paper reports the monotherapy dose-escalation portion (N of about 47 patients) of the phase I ivuxolimab trial. The research as a whole found: Partial responders in the 0.1-3.0 mg/kg groups had among the lowest normalized peripheral clonal expansion, especially among CD8+ T cells. After ivuxolimab, CD8+ T cells had more expanded clones than CD4+ T cells on average. Low levels of normalized T-cell clonal expansion were also seen in some patients who did not respond. Clonal expansion of both CD4+ and CD8+ blood T cells was observed from baseline to week 6 at doses 0.1 to 3.0 mg/kg. The antigen specificity of the clonally expanded peripheral T cells was not determined.

To sequence the TCRbeta CDR3 region, genomic DNA was isolated from the sorted cells. The immunoSEQ Assay was used for sequencing of TCRbeta CDR3 regions. TCRdb obtained this table from immuneACCESS and retained in-frame rearrangements with V and J assigned. These tables miss some clones; where compared with another copy, unresolved V genes account for less than half of the shortfall, and the remainder is unexplained. The sample table records roughly 40,000 clones; about nine tenths of these occur just once. The ten most abundant clones make up around 6% of the sample. From its cysteine to its phenylalanine, the CDR3 spans 12 amino acids. CDR3 DNA only is kept here, 36 bases in frame from base 1. According to the germline V gene, CDR1 reads SNHLY and CDR2 reads FYNNEI. V sheds 6 bases and J sheds 3 bases, leaving 9 bases between their ends. For this clone: The antigen this receptor binds is unknown. There are no base qualities to consult, and no much larger clone falls within one base.

Patients with autoimmune disease history or receiving systemic immunosuppression were excluded from the trial. Peripheral blood for TCR sequencing was collected from all dose cohorts at baseline, on cycle 4 day 1, and on cycle 7 day 1. Samples came from an open-label, multicenter, first-in-human phase I dose-escalation trial of ivuxolimab. Adults with locally advanced or metastatic melanoma, renal cell, hepatocellular, or head and neck squamous cell carcinoma were enrolled in the trial. CD4+ and CD8+ T cells were sorted separately from peripheral blood before TCR sequencing. Sample: CD4+ or CD8+ T cells sorted from blood, taken in a trial of the OX40 agonist ivuxolimab. The chain is made from TRBV2 and TRBJ2-7; TRBD1 is a weak D gene call, 6 bases matching. The origin of this receptor is an adult with an advanced solid tumor such as melanoma, head and neck, liver or kidney cancer. This receptor carries the CDR3 CASRQGIYEQYF. The sequence in DNA is TGTGCCAGCAGACAGGGTATCTACGAGCAGTACTTC.